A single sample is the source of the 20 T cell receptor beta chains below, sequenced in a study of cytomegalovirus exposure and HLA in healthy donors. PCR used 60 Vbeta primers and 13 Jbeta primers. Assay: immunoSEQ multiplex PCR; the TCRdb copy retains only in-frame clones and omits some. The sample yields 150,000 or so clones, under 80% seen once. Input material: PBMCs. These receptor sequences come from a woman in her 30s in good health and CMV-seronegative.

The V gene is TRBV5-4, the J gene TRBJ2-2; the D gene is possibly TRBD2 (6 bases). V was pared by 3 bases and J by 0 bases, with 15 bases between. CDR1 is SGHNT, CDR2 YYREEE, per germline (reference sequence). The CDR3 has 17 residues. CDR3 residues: CASSSSGGAANTGELFF. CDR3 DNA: TGTGCCAGCAGCTCATCAGGCGGGGCAGCGAACACCGGGGAGCTGTTTTTT.

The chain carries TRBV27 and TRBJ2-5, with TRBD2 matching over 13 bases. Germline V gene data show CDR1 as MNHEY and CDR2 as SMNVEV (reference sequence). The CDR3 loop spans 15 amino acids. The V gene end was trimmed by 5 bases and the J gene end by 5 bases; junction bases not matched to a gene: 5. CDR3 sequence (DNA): TGTGCCAGCAGTCCGTTACTAGCGGGGGGGGAGACCCAGTACTTC. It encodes CASSPLLAGGETQYF.

The CDR3: CASSEADRDTEAFF. In nucleotides, the CDR3 is TGTGCCAGCAGTGAAGCTGACAGGGACACTGAAGCTTTCTTT. The genes are TRBV2 and TRBJ1-1; 7 bases match TRBD1. Germline CDR1 reads SNHLY; CDR2 reads FYNNEI. Trimming removed 0 bases from V and 3 bases from J; junction bases left unmatched: 1. The length of the CDR3 is 14 residues.

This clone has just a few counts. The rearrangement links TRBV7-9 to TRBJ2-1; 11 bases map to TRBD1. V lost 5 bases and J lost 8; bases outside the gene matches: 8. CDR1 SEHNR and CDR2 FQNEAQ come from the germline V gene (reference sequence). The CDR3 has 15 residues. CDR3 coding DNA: TGTGCCAGCAGCCCGGACAGGGGGCGCTGGGATGAGCAGTTCTTC. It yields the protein CASSPDRGRWDEQFF.

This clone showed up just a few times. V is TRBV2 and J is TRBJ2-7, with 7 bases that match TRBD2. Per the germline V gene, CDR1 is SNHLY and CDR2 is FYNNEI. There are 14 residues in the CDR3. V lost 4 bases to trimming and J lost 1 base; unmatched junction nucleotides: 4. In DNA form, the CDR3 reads TGTGCCAGCAGTGCGGGAGGAACATCCTACGAGCAGTACTTC. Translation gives CASSAGGTSYEQYF.

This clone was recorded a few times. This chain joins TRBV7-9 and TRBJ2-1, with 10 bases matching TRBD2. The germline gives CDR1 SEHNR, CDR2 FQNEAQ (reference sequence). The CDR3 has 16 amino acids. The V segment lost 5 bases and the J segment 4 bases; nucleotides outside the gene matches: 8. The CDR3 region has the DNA TGTGCCAGCAGCAGGCTCCTAGCGGGGGCTTACAATGAGCAGTTCTTC. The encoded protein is CASSRLLAGAYNEQFF.

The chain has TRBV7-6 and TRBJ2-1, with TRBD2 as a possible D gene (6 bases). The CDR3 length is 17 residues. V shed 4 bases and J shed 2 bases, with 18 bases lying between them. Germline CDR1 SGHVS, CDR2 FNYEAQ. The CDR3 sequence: CASSSRYSGDTYNEQFF. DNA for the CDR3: TGTGCCAGCAGCTCCAGGTATAGCGGAGATACCTACAATGAGCAGTTCTTC.

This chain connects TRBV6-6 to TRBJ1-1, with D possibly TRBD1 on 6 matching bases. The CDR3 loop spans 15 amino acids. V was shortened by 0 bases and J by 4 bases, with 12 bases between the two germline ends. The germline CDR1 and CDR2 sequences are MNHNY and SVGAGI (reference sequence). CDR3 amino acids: CASSYSGAEITEAFF. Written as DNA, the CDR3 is TGTGCCAGCAGTTACTCGGGGGCAGAAATCACTGAAGCTTTCTTT.

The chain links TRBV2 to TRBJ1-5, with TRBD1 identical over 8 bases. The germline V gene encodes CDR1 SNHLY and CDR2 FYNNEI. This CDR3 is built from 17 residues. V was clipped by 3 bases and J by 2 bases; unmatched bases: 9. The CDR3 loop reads CASSDQDRVLGNQPQHF. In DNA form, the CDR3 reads TGTGCCAGCAGTGACCAGGACAGGGTATTGGGCAATCAGCCCCAGCATTTT.

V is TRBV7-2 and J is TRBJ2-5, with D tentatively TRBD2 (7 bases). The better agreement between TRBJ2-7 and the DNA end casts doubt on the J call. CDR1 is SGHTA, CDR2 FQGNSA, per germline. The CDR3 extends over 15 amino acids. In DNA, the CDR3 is TGTGCCAGCAGCCTCGGGAGGCAGGGGAGGTACGAGCAGTACTTC. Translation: CASSLGRQGRYEQYF.

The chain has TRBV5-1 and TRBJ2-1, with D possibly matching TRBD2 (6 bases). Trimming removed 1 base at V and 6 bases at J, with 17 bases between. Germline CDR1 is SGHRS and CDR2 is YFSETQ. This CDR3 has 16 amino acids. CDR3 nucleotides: TGCGCCAGCAGCTTGAGATTCCCGACTAGTGGCAATGAGCAGTTCTTC. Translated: CASSLRFPTSGNEQFF.

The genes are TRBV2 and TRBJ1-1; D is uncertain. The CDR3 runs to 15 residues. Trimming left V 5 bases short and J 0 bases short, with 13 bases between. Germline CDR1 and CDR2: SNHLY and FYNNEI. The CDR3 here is CASSPDTQLNTEAFF. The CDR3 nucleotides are TGTGCCAGCAGTCCCGACACCCAACTGAACACTGAAGCTTTCTTT.

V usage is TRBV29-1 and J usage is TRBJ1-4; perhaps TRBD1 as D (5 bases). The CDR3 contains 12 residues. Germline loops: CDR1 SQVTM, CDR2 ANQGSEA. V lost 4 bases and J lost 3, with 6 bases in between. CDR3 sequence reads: CSVGQPNEKLFF. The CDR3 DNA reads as TGCAGCGTTGGACAGCCTAATGAAAAACTGTTTTTT.

The CDR3 loop is CASSIVPGGHQPQHF. DNA of the CDR3: TGTGCCAGTAGTATAGTCCCAGGGGGACATCAGCCCCAGCATTTT. This chain links TRBV19 with TRBJ1-5; TRBD1 aligns across 7 bases. Germline assignment: CDR1 LNHDA and CDR2 SQIVND (reference sequence). V dropped 1 base and J dropped 5; count of bases not matched to a gene: 5. The CDR3 consists of 15 residues.

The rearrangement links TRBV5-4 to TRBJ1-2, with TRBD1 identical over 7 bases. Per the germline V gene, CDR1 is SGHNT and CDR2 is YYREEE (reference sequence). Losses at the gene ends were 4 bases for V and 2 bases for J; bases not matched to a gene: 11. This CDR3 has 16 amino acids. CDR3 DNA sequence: TGTGCCAGCAGCCGGGGGGGGACAGAGATCAACTATGGCTACACCTTC. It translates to CASSRGGTEINYGYTF. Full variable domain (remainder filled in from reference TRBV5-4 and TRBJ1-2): ETGVTQSPTHLIKTRGQQVTLRCSSQSGHNTVSWYQQALGQGPQFIFQYYREEENGRGNFPPRFSGLQFPNYSSELNVNALELDDSALYLCASSRGGTEINYGYTFGSGTRLTVV.

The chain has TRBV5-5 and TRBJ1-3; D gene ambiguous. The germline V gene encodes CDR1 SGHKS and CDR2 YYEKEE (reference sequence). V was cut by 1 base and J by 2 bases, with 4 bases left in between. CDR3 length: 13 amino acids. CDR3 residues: CASSLQTGNTIYF. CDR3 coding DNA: TGTGCCAGCAGCTTGCAAACTGGAAACACCATATATTTT.

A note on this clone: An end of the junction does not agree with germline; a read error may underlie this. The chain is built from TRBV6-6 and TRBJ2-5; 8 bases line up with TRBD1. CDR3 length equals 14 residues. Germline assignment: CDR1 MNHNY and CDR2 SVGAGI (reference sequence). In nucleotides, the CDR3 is TGTGCCAGCAGTTTGGGGACAGGACAAGGGACCCAGTACTTC. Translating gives CASSLGTGQGTQYF.

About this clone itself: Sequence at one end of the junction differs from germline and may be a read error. The CDR3 loop reads CSSSFPSGYQETQYF. Written as DNA, the CDR3 is TGTTCCAGCAGCTTCCCTAGCGGGTATCAAGAGACCCAGTACTTC. The chain recombines TRBV7-9 with TRBJ2-5; TRBD2 agrees at 8 bases. The germline CDR1 and CDR2 sequences are SEHNR and FQNEAQ (reference sequence). This CDR3 contains 15 residues.

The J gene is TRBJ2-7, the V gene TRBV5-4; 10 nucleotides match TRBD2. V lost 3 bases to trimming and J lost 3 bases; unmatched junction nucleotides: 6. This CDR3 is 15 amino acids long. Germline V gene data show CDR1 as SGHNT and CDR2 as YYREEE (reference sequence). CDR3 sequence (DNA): TGTGCCAGCAGCTCCAAGAAGCGGGGGGGCTACGAGCAGTACTTC. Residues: CASSSKKRGGYEQYF.

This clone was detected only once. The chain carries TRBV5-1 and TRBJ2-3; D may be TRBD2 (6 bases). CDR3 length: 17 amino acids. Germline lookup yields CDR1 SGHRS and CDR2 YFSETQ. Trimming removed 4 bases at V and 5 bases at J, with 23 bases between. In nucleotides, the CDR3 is TGCGCCAGCAGCCGAGGGTCCGGGGGAATTAGGGGAGATACGCAGTATTTT. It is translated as CASSRGSGGIRGDTQYF. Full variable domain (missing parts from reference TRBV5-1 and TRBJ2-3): KAGVTQTPRYLIKTRGQQVTLSCSPISGHRSVSWYQQTPGQGLQFLFEYFSETQRNKGNFPGRFSGRQFSNSRSEMNVSTLELGDSALYLCASSRGSGGIRGDTQYFGPGTRLTVL.